This T cell receptor beta chain was sequenced in a study of T cells in Graves' hyperthyroidism and ophthalmopathy (dated by TCRdb to about 2019). Regarding the research as a whole: Peripheral blood was collected at initial diagnosis, before any treatment. TCR V-J signatures able to tell the groups apart were searched for in a discovery cohort of 95 or so patients, of whom over 40 had Graves' ophthalmopathy and roughly 59 had stable Graves' hyperthyroidism. Prospective prediction of ophthalmopathy was tested in an independent validation cohort consisting of under 20 hyperthyroidism patients and over 15 patients who later progressed to ophthalmopathy. For training and testing, the 100 or so patients in the discovery cohort were randomly divided in a 7:3 ratio. The study also compared thyroid tissue and blood T-cell repertoires from a handful of Graves' hyperthyroidism patients. After blood sampling, hyperthyroidism patients were treated with methimazole at a starting dose of 30 mg daily, and ophthalmopathy patients were treated with high-dose intravenous methylprednisolone. The paper describes TCR Vbeta CDR3 sequencing of 130 to 150 peripheral blood samples, made up of 43 ophthalmopathy patients, 70 to 80 hyperthyroidism patients and 17 progressor patients.

Broader findings and caveats from the paper: A 13 V-J signature model separated ophthalmopathy from stable hyperthyroidism, with around 88% sensitivity and roughly 82% specificity in cross-validation and 80%/75% in testing. No statistical method was used to set the sample size in advance, and investigators knew the group allocation. In validation, progression to ophthalmopathy was predicted by the model with approximately 67% sensitivity and 72.22% specificity, a median of approximately 7.1 months before onset. Most expanded thyroid clonotypes (frequency above 0.001) were also detected in blood, suggesting blood repertoires may reflect thyroid immune responses.

The CDR3 measures 17 amino acids from cysteine to phenylalanine. Left in the record is the CDR3 DNA by itself, 51 bases read in frame from the first base. V ends up 7 bases short and J 6 bases short, with an unmatched junction base count of 10. CDR1 ENHRY and CDR2 SYGVKD are derived from the germline V gene. Notes on this clonotype: The antigen this receptor binds is unknown. Nothing much larger sits one base from this clone, and base qualities are not available.

The TCR beta CDR3 regions were amplified from RNA transcripts. A first-round RT-PCR of the TCR CDR3 used the HTBI primer set with the Qiagen OneStep RT-PCR kit. Libraries were constructed in a second round of multiplex PCR, after which size selection and purification were carried out. Libraries were sequenced paired-end with 100 bp reads on an Illumina HiSeq2000. As for the authors' bioinformatics: Raw data were processed with SOAPnuke, discarding reads with adapters, uncalled bases, mean Phred below 15, or no exact constant-primer or identifier match. High-quality paired reads were merged with COPE v1.2.5, and unique nucleotide sequences were defined as clonotypes. MiTCR v1.1 was used to align clonotypes to the IMGT TRBV, TRBD and TRBJ reference segments. The analysis included only V-J combinations with a frequency above 0.0001, which together covered 98% to 99.2% of the repertoires. A TCS score was defined as the ratio between F50 (clonal expansion) and ExV (chaos), using BLOSUM62-based TCRdist between CDR3 peptides within each V-J. Welch's t-statistics and random forest reduced around 550 V-J features to roughly 13, which were used in a naive Bayes classifier (R e1071). The public reads were reanalyzed by TCRdb: fastp trimming at Q25, MiXCR alignment, in-frame beta chains only. Rows are combined by CDR3 protein, so each entry shows the most common genes and DNA. Here the V and J calls rest on TCRdb's processing, not on the authors' analysis. Present in this sample are roughly 720,000 distinct CDR3 sequences, around a sixth of which were seen just once. Around a sixth of the sample comes from the top ten.

A patient counted as having stable Graves' hyperthyroidism if no progression to ophthalmopathy occurred over 18 months of follow-up. The hyperthyroidism patients were between 18 and 65 years old and newly diagnosed, with a disease duration of less than 2 months. Patients with uncontrolled infections, other autoimmune diseases, pregnancy or lactation were excluded. Diagnoses were established on the basis of clinical symptoms, serum thyroxine and TRAb, thyroid ultrasound, and orbital computed tomography. Ficoll-Paque density gradient centrifugation was used to isolate PBMCs from 10 ml of fresh peripheral blood. Total RNA was extracted using Trizol reagent, and RNA quality was assessed on an Agilent 2100 Bioanalyzer.

The chain links TRBV10-3 with TRBJ2-1; 15 middle bases align to TRBD2. The sequenced material came from blood. The TCR sequence derives from a man in his fifties or sixties with Graves' hyperthyroidism. The base sequence is TGTGCCATCATCTGGACTAGCGGGAGGGCCATTATCAATGAGCAGTTCTTC. It encodes CAIIWTSGRAIINEQFF.